This entry lists 21 T cell receptor beta chains sequenced from one sample in a study of T-cell memory formation after mild COVID-19. TCRdb reprocessed the 5' RACE reads with MiXCR, giving one entry per CDR3 protein. Altogether 350,000 to 450,000 distinct CDR3 sequences are present, around 19% being singletons, with the ten largest covering roughly 8.4%. Specimen: PBMCs or a T cell subset sorted from them (not recorded which). These receptor sequences come from an adult woman who had mild COVID-19 (a few samples of this study predate the infection). Cell type and time point are not known.

The V and J genes are TRBV7-9 and TRBJ2-5; unclear D gene. The V end was cut by 5 bases, the J end by 1 base, with 17 bases between. Germline V lookup: CDR1 SEHNR, CDR2 FQNEAQ (reference sequence). The CDR3 is made up of 16 amino acids. CDR3 nucleotides: TGTGCCAGCAGCCCCCCCTACTCGAGCTTCCAAGAGACCCAGTACTTC. This sequence encodes CASSPPYSSFQETQYF.

Remarks on this clonotype: A much larger clone lies a single base off, so this may be a read error. This CDR3 is missing its conserved last phenylalanine or tryptophan, likely due to a read error. This chain connects TRBV20-1 to TRBJ2-7; 7 bases fit TRBD1. The V gene's germline CDR1 is DFQATT and CDR2 SNEGSKA (reference sequence). The CDR3 has 12 residues. V shed 5 bases, J shed 5 bases, and the junction held 6 bases outside the gene matches. The CDR3 is CSAGDSIHEQYL. CDR3 DNA sequence: TGCAGTGCTGGGGACAGTATACACGAGCAGTACTTA.

This clonotype has at least ten counts. The chain recombines TRBV7-2 with TRBJ1-1; D not certain. The CDR3 contains 16 residues. Germline V CDR1 and CDR2: SGHTA, FQGNSA. Deletions cut 0 bases from V and 1 base from J, with 12 bases between. The CDR3 loop reads CASSLATLGRNTEAFF. The CDR3 DNA is TGTGCCAGCAGCTTAGCAACACTAGGGAGGAACACTGAAGCTTTCTTT.

This clonotype was observed a few times. In DNA, the CDR3 is TGTGCCAGCACCAGTAGGGGCACAGATACGCAGTATTTT. Its protein product is CASTSRGTDTQYF. The chain employs TRBV7-9 and TRBJ2-3; D uncertain. The germline V gene encodes CDR1 SEHNR and CDR2 FQNEAQ (reference sequence). Between the trimmed V and J ends, which lost 7 bases and 1 base, there was a span of 9 bases. This CDR3 has 13 residues. Full variable domain (missing parts from reference TRBV7-9 and TRBJ2-3): DTGVSQNPRHKITKRGQNVTFRCDPISEHNRLYWYRQTLGQGPEFLTYFQNEAQLEKSRLLSDRFSAERPKGSFSTLEIQRTEQGDSAMYLCASTSRGTDTQYFGPGTRLTVL.

The chain's CDR3 is CALYTIEQFF. DNA of the CDR3: TGTGCCCTCTACACGATAGAGCAGTTCTTC. V is TRBV10-3 and J is TRBJ2-1; no firm D call. Germline-derived CDR1 and CDR2 are ENHRY and SYGVKD. Trimming stripped 11 bases from V and 10 bases from J, with 12 bases between. This CDR3 comprises 10 residues.

This clonotype was recorded a few times. The chain joins TRBV6-6 to TRBJ2-7; TRBD1 agrees at 7 bases. After removal of 6 bases from V and 3 bases from J, the junction contained 8 bases not matched to a gene. Germline CDR1 is MNHNY and CDR2 is SVGAGI (reference sequence). This CDR3 contains 14 residues. CDR3 nucleotides: TGTGCCAGCAGGGGGACAGCTCGGGGCTACGAGCAGTACTTC. Translation: CASRGTARGYEQYF.

In this sample, this clonotype turned up a few times. The chain joins TRBV11-2 to TRBJ2-7; maybe TRBD2 (5 bases). Germline V CDR1 and CDR2: SGHAT, FQNNGV. The CDR3 has 15 amino acids. V dropped 0 bases and J dropped 3 bases, with 12 bases sitting between them. CDR3 sequence: CASSLEGSGIYEQYF. The CDR3 coding sequence is TGTGCCAGCAGCTTAGAGGGGTCCGGGATCTACGAGCAGTACTTC.

A few counts support this clonotype. The CDR3 coding sequence is TGTGCCACCAGTGATCGCGTCATGGGACAGGGACCCTACAATGAGCAGTTCTTC. Translating it yields CATSDRVMGQGPYNEQFF. The chain links TRBV24-1 to TRBJ2-1; TRBD1 aligns across 9 bases. Unmatched junction bases numbered 10, after V lost 3 bases and J lost 2 bases. CDR1 and CDR2 (germline): KGHDR, SFDVKD. The CDR3 spans 18 residues.

This clonotype was picked up a small number of times. V usage is TRBV23-1 and J usage is TRBJ2-2; 9 bases align to TRBD2. TRBV23-1 qualifies as an ORF whose function is uncertain. The junction had 6 bases not matched to a gene; V was cut back by 6 bases and J by 4 bases. This CDR3 has 15 amino acids. This CDR3 reads CASRRIAGVTGELFF. The DNA for the CDR3 is TGCGCCAGCAGGCGAATAGCGGGGGTCACCGGGGAGCTGTTTTTT.

This chain connects TRBV21-1 to TRBJ2-7; TRBD2 is taken as the D call from the table, unchecked against the DNA. TRBV21-1 is described as a pseudogene. This CDR3 is 17 amino acids long. In DNA form, the CDR3 reads TGTGCCAGCAGCATCCCGAAAGGCGGGAACGCTCAGTCCGAGCAGTACTTC. It is translated as CASSIPKGGNAQSEQYF.

This clonotype was observed a few times. The CDR3 spells CASSFGRENTIYF. In DNA, the CDR3 is TGTGCCAGCAGCTTTGGCAGGGAAAACACCATATATTTT. The chain employs TRBV7-2 and TRBJ1-3; the D gene is possibly TRBD1 (5 bases). The CDR3 runs 13 residues. CDR1 SGHTA and CDR2 FQGNSA come from the germline V gene. Trimming pared 3 bases from V and 6 bases from J, leaving 9 bases between.

This clonotype has a handful of counts. The chain has TRBV12-3 or TRBV12-4 and TRBJ2-3; D call uncertain. The CDR3 runs to 13 residues. Trimming pared 4 bases from V and 6 bases from J, leaving 11 bases between. CDR3 sequence: CASSSLWADTQYF. For the CDR3, the DNA is TGTGCCAGCAGTTCCCTATGGGCGGATACGCAGTATTTT.

This clonotype was detected only a few times. The V gene is TRBV27, the J gene TRBJ1-1; D uncertain. CDR3 length equals 14 residues. Germline loops: CDR1 MNHEY, CDR2 SMNVEV (reference sequence). V shed 3 bases and J shed 5 bases, with 13 bases lying between them. This chain's CDR3 is CASSFRGLRTEAFF. CDR3 sequence (DNA): TGTGCCAGCAGTTTTCGGGGATTACGGACTGAAGCTTTCTTT.

At least ten counts were recorded for this clonotype. V gene TRBV27 combines with J gene TRBJ1-5, with TRBD1 identical over 8 bases. This CDR3 region has 13 residues. V dropped 2 bases and J dropped 7; count of bases not matched to a gene: 1. CDR1 is MNHEY, CDR2 SMNVEV, per germline (reference sequence). The DNA of the CDR3 is TGTGCCAGCAGTTTACAGGGGGCGCAGCCCCAGCATTTT. Encoded protein: CASSLQGAQPQHF.

The sample holds many counts of this clonotype. The chain carries TRBV7-9 and TRBJ2-7, with no clear D. The V gene lost 2 bases and the J gene lost 5 bases, with 7 bases spanning the gap. The CDR3 consists of 12 residues. CDR1 is SEHNR and CDR2 is FQNEAQ in the germline V gene (reference sequence). The CDR3 loop reads CASSLLWDEQYF. In DNA, the CDR3 is TGTGCCAGCAGCTTACTATGGGACGAGCAGTACTTC. Drawing the rest from reference TRBV7-9 and TRBJ2-7, the complete variable domain is DTGVSQNPRHKITKRGQNVTFRCDPISEHNRLYWYRQTLGQGPEFLTYFQNEAQLEKSRLLSDRFSAERPKGSFSTLEIQRTEQGDSAMYLCASSLLWDEQYFGPGTRLTVT.

A few counts support this clonotype. The genes are TRBV6-5 and TRBJ2-7; no firm D call. The length of the CDR3 is 13 residues. V was trimmed by 5 bases and J by 2 bases, leaving 10 bases between them. CDR1 and CDR2 from the germline V gene are MNHEY and SVGAGI. The DNA for the CDR3 is TGTGCCAGCAGTGCGGAGAGCACCTACGAGCAGTACTTC. Translation gives CASSAESTYEQYF.

The sample holds a few counts of this clonotype. The genes are TRBV20-1 and TRBJ2-7, with 7 bases identical to TRBD2. CDR3 length: 14 amino acids. Trimming removed 1 base from V and 4 bases from J; junction bases left unmatched: 7. Germline V lookup: CDR1 DFQATT, CDR2 SNEGSKA (reference sequence). DNA for the CDR3: TGCAGTGCTAGAGTCCGGGGGGAATCTTACGAGCAGTACTTC. Encoded protein: CSARVRGESYEQYF.

This clonotype came up a few times. The chain joins TRBV15 to TRBJ2-1; no reliable D call. The germline gives CDR1 LNHNV, CDR2 YYDKDF (reference sequence). V lost 0 bases and J 4 bases, leaving 10 bases between the germline ends. The CDR3 runs 15 residues. The CDR3 DNA is TGTGCCACCAGCAGAGATATCGACACATACAATGAGCAGTTCTTC. Translation gives CATSRDIDTYNEQFF. The full variable domain, rest sourced from reference TRBV15 and TRBJ2-1, is DAMVIQNPRYQVTQFGKPVTLSCSQTLNHNVMYWYQQKSSQAPKLLFHYYDKDFNNEADTPDNFQSRRPNTSFCFLDIRSPGLGDTAMYLCATSRDIDTYNEQFFGPGTRLTVL.

The rearrangement uses TRBV3-1 and TRBJ1-6; no definite D call. Germline V lookup: CDR1 LGHDT, CDR2 YNNKEL (reference sequence). CDR3 size: 15 residues. The V end lost 4 bases, the J end lost 6 bases, and 13 bases lay between the germline ends. In DNA, the CDR3 is TGTGCCAGCAGCCCCTCTCTTCAGGTTAATTCACCCCTCCACTTT. Residues: CASSPSLQVNSPLHF.

The table lists this clonotype with a few counts. The chain joins TRBV12-3 or TRBV12-4 to TRBJ1-2; D is ambiguous. This CDR3 comprises 14 residues. V was trimmed by 5 bases and J by 2 bases, leaving 12 bases between them. Here the CDR3 reads CASSPWQTNYGYTF. In nucleotides, the CDR3 is TGTGCCAGCAGTCCTTGGCAGACGAACTATGGCTACACCTTC.

V usage is TRBV7-9 and J usage is TRBJ1-1; D uncertain. CDR1 and CDR2 from the germline V gene are SEHNR and FQNEAQ (reference sequence). The CDR3 runs 13 residues. The ends were cut back, 8 bases at V and 1 base at J, with 11 bases in the middle. The CDR3 loop is CASEREENTEAFF. In DNA form, the CDR3 reads TGTGCCAGCGAGAGAGAAGAGAACACTGAAGCTTTCTTT.